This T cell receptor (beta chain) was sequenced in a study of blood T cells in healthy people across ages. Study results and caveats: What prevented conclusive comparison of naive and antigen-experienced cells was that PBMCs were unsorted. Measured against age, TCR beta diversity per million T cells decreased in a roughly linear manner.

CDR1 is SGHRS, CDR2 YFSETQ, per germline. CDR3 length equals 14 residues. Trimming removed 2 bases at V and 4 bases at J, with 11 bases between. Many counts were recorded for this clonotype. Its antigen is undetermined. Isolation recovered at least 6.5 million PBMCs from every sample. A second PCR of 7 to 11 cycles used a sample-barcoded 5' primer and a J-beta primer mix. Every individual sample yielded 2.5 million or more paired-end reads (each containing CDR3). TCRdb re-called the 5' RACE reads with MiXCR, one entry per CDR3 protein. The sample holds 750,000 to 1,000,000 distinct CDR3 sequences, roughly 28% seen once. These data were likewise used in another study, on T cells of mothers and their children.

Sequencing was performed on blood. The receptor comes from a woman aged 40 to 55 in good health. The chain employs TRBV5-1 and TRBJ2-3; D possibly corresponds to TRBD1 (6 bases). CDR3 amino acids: CASSLQQGADTQYF. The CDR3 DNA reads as TGCGCCAGCAGCTTACAACAGGGCGCAGATACGCAGTATTTT.